This T cell receptor (beta chain) was sequenced for a study of beta chain features in type 1 diabetes. In the study overall: Cell yields, age and gender were similar between patients and healthy donors. Findings and limits, study-wide: At VDJ recombination sites, type 1 diabetes patients had fewer insertions and more deleted nucleotides. Sequencing from cDNA could over-represent high-TCR-expressing cells. TCRB CDR3s from Type 1 diabetes patients were moderately but significantly shorter in all four CD4+ subsets.

In the case of this clone: Its antigen is unknown.

It was via CD45RO/CCR7/CD25/CD127/CD95/CD27 that CD4+ naive, central memory, regulatory and stem cell-like memory cells were sorted. Germline CDR1 SGHTA, CDR2 FQGNSA. V lost 5 bases and J lost 1, with 8 bases in between. The CDR3 length is 13 residues. The investigators reverse transcribed all of the isolated RNA, so they sequenced expressed TCRB transcripts. Assay: immunoSEQ multiplex PCR; the TCRdb copy retains only in-frame clones and omits some. Here the sample spans hundreds of thousands of clones, approximately 16% being singletons. Sequencing was done on a sample of naive CD4+ T cells from blood. This sequence originates from a young man with type 1 diabetes. This sequence joins TRBV7-2 and TRBJ1-1; the D gene is possibly TRBD1 (6 bases). This CDR3 reads CASSQDRNTEAFF. Written as DNA, the CDR3 is TGTGCCAGCAGCCAGGACAGGAACACTGAAGCTTTCTTT.